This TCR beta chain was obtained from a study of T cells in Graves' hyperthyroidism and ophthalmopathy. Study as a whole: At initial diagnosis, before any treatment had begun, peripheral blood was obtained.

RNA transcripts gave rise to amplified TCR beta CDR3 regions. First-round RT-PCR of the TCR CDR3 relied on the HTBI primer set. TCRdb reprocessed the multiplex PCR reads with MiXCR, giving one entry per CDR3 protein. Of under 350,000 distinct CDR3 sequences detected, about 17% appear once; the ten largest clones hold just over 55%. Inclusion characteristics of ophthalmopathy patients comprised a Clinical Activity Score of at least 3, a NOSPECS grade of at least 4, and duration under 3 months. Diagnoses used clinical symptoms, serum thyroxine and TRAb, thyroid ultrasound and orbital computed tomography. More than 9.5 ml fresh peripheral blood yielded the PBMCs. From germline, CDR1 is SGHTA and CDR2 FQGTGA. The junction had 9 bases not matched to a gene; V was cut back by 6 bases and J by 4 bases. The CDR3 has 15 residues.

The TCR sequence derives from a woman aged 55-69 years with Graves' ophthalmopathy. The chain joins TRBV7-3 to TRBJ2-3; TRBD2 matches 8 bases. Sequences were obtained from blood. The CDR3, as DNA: TGTGCCAGCAGTAGACATAGCGGGATGTCAGATACGCAGTATTTT. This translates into CASSRHSGMSDTQYF.